These 16 T cell receptor beta chains were sequenced from one sample in a study of tumor-infiltrating lymphocytes in localized non-small cell lung cancer. Sequencing used immunoSEQ multiplex PCR; TCRdb keeps in-frame clones, though not all of them. This sample has some 8,000 clones, with roughly three quarters found just once. The sample was uninvolved lung tissue not adjacent to the tumor. The receptors shown here come from a human donor with non-small cell lung cancer.

The chain joins TRBV19 to TRBJ2-7, with 11 bases fitting TRBD1. CDR3 length: 15 residues. Trimming at V came to 7 bases and at J to 3 bases, leaving 8 bases not matched to a gene. Germline lookup yields CDR1 LNHDA and CDR2 SQIVND (reference sequence). The chain's CDR3 is CASIGGGTGGYEQYF. In nucleotides, the CDR3 is TGTGCCAGTATCGGAGGGGGGACAGGGGGCTACGAGCAGTACTTC.

The chain uses TRBV28 and TRBJ1-2, with TRBD1 identical over 7 bases. This CDR3 contains 15 residues. Germline trimming cut 6 bases from V and 0 bases from J; bases unmatched to any gene: 7. Germline CDR1 and CDR2: MDHEN and SYDVKM. CDR3 nucleotide sequence: TGTGCCAGCAGCCCGCAGGGGGAAGCTAACTATGGCTACACCTTC. Protein product: CASSPQGEANYGYTF.

The chain has TRBV5-1 and TRBJ1-5; D is ambiguous. From germline, CDR1 is SGHRS and CDR2 YFSETQ. The CDR3 consists of 15 residues. Trimming cost V 0 bases and J 5 bases, with 12 bases left between them. The CDR3 coding sequence is TGCGCCAGCAGCTTGGAGAACCGGGCGTATCAGCCCCAGCATTTT. Its protein is CASSLENRAYQPQHF.

This sequence joins TRBV6-5 and TRBJ2-1, with D tentatively TRBD2 (6 bases). Germline CDR1 MNHEY, CDR2 SVGAGI. This CDR3 spans 14 amino acids. The V end lost 7 bases, the J end lost 4 bases, and 14 bases lay between the germline ends. The DNA of the CDR3 is TGTGCCAGCATGGAGGGCAGGAGGTACAATGAGCAGTTCTTC. This gives the protein CASMEGRRYNEQFF.

There are a few counts of this clone. The chain links TRBV15 to TRBJ2-7; perhaps TRBD2 as D (5 bases). V lost 0 bases, J lost 4 bases, and 13 bases lay in between. This CDR3 has 15 residues. Germline V gene lookup returns CDR1 LNHNV and CDR2 YYDKDF (reference sequence). The CDR3 bases are TGTGCCACCAGCAGAGACCCAGACTGGAGGTACGAGCAGTACTTC. It yields the protein CATSRDPDWRYEQYF.

The V gene is TRBV30, the J gene TRBJ1-3; unclear D gene. CDR3 size: 13 residues. Trimming cost V 0 bases and J 7 bases, with 10 bases left between them. In germline, CDR1 is GTSNPN, CDR2 SVGIG (reference sequence). CDR3 protein: CAWSVSGRNTIYF. Here the CDR3 DNA reads TGTGCCTGGAGTGTATCGGGTCGGAACACCATATATTTT. Looking up the rest from reference TRBV30 and TRBJ1-3 gives the full variable domain: SQTIHQWPATLVQPVGSPLSLECTVEGTSNPNLYWYRQAAGRGLQLLFYSVGIGQISSEVPQNLSASRPQDRQFILSSKKLLLSDSGFYLCAWSVSGRNTIYFGEGSWLTVV.

This rearrangement joins TRBV11-2 to TRBJ2-5; D possibly corresponds to TRBD1 (5 bases). Trimming took off 3 bases at V and 1 base at J, with 15 bases between the two ends. The CDR3 contains 16 residues. Germline V gene lookup returns CDR1 SGHAT and CDR2 FQNNGV. DNA for the CDR3: TGTGCCAGCAGCTTGGGCACCTGGGGCCTCCAAGAGACCCAGTACTTC. This encodes CASSLGTWGLQETQYF.

The chain links TRBV6-5 to TRBJ1-6; D is possibly TRBD1 (5 bases). The CDR3 contains 12 residues. Germline values: CDR1 MNHEY, CDR2 SVGAGI. V was trimmed by 6 bases and J by 8 bases, leaving 8 bases between them. The CDR3 here is CASRGQDSPLHF. In nucleotides, the CDR3 is TGTGCCAGCAGGGGGCAGGATTCACCCCTCCACTTT.

The chain couples TRBV6-5 to TRBJ1-2, with TRBD1 matching over 8 bases. V shed 6 bases, J shed 0 bases, and the junction held 6 bases outside the gene matches. Germline CDR1 and CDR2: MNHEY and SVGAGI. This CDR3 is built from 15 residues. The CDR3 region is CASSRTGRANYGYTF. CDR3 bases: TGTGCCAGCAGCCGGACAGGGAGGGCTAACTATGGCTACACCTTC.

The chain links TRBV27 to TRBJ2-1; D is perhaps TRBD2 (5 bases). The V gene's germline CDR1 is MNHEY and CDR2 SMNVEV (reference sequence). V lost 6 bases and J lost 6, with 9 bases in between. The CDR3 loop spans 12 amino acids. This CDR3 reads CASSPEGNEQFF. CDR3 nucleotides: TGTGCCAGCAGCCCAGAGGGCAATGAGCAGTTCTTC.

The chain has TRBV9 and TRBJ2-6; D gene ambiguous. The CDR3 is 13 residues long. Germline assignment: CDR1 SGDLS and CDR2 YYNGEE. V was cut by 4 bases and J by 7 bases, with 9 bases left in between. CDR3 region: CASSPSSANVLTF. The DNA of the CDR3 is TGTGCCAGCAGCCCCTCCAGTGCCAACGTCCTGACTTTC.

The gene calls are TRBV6-5 and TRBJ1-2; TRBD1 is a possible D gene (6 bases). The CDR3 consists of 15 residues. The germline V gene encodes CDR1 MNHEY and CDR2 SVGAGI. With 2 bases removed from V and 0 bases from J, the gap between germline ends came to 10 bases. CDR3 protein: CASSYTTGSNYGYTF. CDR3 bases: TGTGCCAGCAGTTACACGACAGGATCTAACTATGGCTACACCTTC.

The V gene is TRBV9, the J gene TRBJ2-1; 7 nucleotides align to TRBD2. CDR3 size: 13 residues. V trimming: 4 bases; J trimming: 5 bases; junction bases outside the gene matches: 3. Germline lookup yields CDR1 SGDLS and CDR2 YYNGEE. CDR3 bases: TGTGCCAGCAGCACCGGACTAGACAATGAGCAGTTCTTC. Protein sequence: CASSTGLDNEQFF.

The count of this clone is one. V gene TRBV9 combines with J gene TRBJ1-6; D might be TRBD1 (5 bases). This CDR3 comprises 14 residues. Germline V CDR1 and CDR2: SGDLS, YYNGEE. Trimming cost V 2 bases and J 9 bases, with 12 bases left between them. The CDR3 region has the DNA TGTGCCAGCAGCGTCGGGTCAGGGAGTTCACCCCTCCACTTT. It yields the protein CASSVGSGSSPLHF.

This clone was detected only a few times. The chain uses TRBV27 and TRBJ2-1; D call uncertain. V lost 5 bases and J lost 0, with 14 bases in between. Per the germline V gene, CDR1 is MNHEY and CDR2 is SMNVEV (reference sequence). The CDR3 has 16 residues. CDR3 amino acids: CASSPPMPSSYNEQFF. In DNA, the CDR3 is TGTGCCAGCAGTCCCCCTATGCCGAGCTCCTACAATGAGCAGTTCTTC.

The V gene is TRBV5-1, the J gene TRBJ2-3; TRBD2 agrees at 7 bases. There are 16 residues in the CDR3. Germline V lookup: CDR1 SGHRS, CDR2 YFSETQ. The J segment lost 2 bases and the V segment lost 4 bases, leaving 10 bases of the junction unmatched. The CDR3 reads CASSPVGGSVTDTQYF. Here the CDR3 DNA reads TGCGCCAGCAGCCCGGTGGGGGGGTCTGTCACAGATACGCAGTATTTT. Combining the CDR3 with reference TRBV5-1 and TRBJ2-3 gives the whole variable domain KAGVTQTPRYLIKTRGQQVTLSCSPISGHRSVSWYQQTPGQGLQFLFEYFSETQRNKGNFPGRFSGRQFSNSRSEMNVSTLELGDSALYLCASSPVGGSVTDTQYFGPGTRLTVL.